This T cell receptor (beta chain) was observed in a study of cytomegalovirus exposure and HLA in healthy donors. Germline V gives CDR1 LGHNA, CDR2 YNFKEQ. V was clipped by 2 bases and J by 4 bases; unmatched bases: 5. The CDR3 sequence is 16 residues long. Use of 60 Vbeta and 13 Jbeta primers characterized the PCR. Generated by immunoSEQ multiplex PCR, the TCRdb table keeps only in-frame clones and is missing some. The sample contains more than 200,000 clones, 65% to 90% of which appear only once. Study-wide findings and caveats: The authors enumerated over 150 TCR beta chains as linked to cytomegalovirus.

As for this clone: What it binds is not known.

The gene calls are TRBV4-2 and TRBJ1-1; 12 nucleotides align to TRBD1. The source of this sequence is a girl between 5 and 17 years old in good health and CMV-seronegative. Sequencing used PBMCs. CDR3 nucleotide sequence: TGTGCCAGCAGCCAACAGGGACAGGGGGCGTTCACTGAAGCTTTCTTT. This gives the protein CASSQQGQGAFTEAFF.